This note documents a single T cell receptor beta chain sequence. What it binds is unknown. This sample was included in a study of breast tumors, draining lymph nodes, adjacent tissues. Notes on the study in general: That most tumor T cells come from lymph nodes remained unproven. Tumor TCR diversity was below lymph nodes but above nontumor tissue.

TCRdb re-called the multiplex PCR reads through MiXCR, storing one row per CDR3 protein. In the table there are under 250,000 distinct CDR3 sequences, roughly 32% of which are singletons. Axillary draining lymph nodes of breast cancer patients supplied the node samples. Trimming stripped 8 bases from V and 4 bases from J, with 14 bases between. Germline CDR1 DFQATT, CDR2 SNEGSKA (reference sequence). This CDR3 region has 12 residues. This receptor was identified in a female donor with breast cancer. Some clones in this sample may be carry-over from other donors' samples. The genes are TRBV20-1 and TRBJ1-2, with D perhaps matching TRBD1 (6 bases). Specimen: axillary lymph node tissue. The chain's CDR3 is CSYGRGIYGYTF. In DNA, the CDR3 is TGCAGTTACGGAAGGGGGATCTATGGCTACACCTTC.